The clone carrying this T cell receptor beta chain was recorded only once. Authors' methods: Scientists estimated how many nucleated cells there were by amplifying reference gene primers. Using immunoSEQ multiplex PCR, the repertoire was profiled, and TCRdb retains in-frame clones only, with some absent. V and J calls and clone size are given by that table; D and trimming were obtained from the DNA. The sample holds about 320,000 clones; about 90% are singletons and the top ten take roughly 6.5%. The data were taken from a study of blood T cell repertoires in COVID-19. As for the study in general: Samples taken during acute and convalescent COVID-19 were collected in the United States, Italy and Spain. Sample material is recorded as cDNA or gDNA derived from T cells, B-cell-depleted T cells, or PBMCs.

The source is a man between 18 and 29 years old who had recovered from COVID-19. Sequenced: peripheral blood.

For the CDR3, the DNA is TGTGCCAGCAGCCCGACCATAGCGGGGACTGCCTACAATGAGCAGTTCTTC. Encoded protein: CASSPTIAGTAYNEQFF. V gene TRBV5-4 combines with J gene TRBJ2-1, with 8 bases matching TRBD2. Germline V gene lookup returns CDR1 SGHNT and CDR2 YYREEE (reference sequence). The CDR3 extends over 17 amino acids. Trimming took 4 bases from V and 2 from J; bases not matched to a gene: 11.